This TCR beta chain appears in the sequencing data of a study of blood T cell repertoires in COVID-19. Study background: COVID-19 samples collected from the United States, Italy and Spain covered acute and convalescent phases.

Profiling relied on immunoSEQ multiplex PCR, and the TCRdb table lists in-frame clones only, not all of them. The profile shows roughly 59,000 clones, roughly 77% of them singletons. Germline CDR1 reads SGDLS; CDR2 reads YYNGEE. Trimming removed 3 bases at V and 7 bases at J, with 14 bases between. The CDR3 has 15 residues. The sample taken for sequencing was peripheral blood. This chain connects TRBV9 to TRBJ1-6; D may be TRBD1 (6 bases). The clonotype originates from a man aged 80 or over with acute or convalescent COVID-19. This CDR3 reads CASSAEGHLNSPLHF. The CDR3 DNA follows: TGTGCCAGCAGCGCAGAGGGACATCTGAATTCACCCCTCCACTTT.